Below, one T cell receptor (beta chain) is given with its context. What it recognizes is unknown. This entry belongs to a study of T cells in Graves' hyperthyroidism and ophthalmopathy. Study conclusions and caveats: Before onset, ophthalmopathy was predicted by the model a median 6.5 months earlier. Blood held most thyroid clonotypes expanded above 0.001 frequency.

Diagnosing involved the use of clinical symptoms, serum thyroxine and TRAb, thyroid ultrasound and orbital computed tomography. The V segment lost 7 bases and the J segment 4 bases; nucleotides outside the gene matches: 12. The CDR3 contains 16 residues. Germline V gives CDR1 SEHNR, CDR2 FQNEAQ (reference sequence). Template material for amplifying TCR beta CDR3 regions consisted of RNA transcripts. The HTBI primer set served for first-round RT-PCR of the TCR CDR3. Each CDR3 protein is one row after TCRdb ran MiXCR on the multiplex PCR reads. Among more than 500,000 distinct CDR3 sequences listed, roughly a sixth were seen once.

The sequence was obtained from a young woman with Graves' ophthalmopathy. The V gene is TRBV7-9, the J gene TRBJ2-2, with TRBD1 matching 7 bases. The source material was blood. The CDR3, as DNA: TGTGCCAGCACCGAACTGACAGGGATCGGCACCGGGGAGCTGTTTTTT. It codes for CASTELTGIGTGELFF.